This T cell receptor (beta chain) derives from a study of blood T cell repertoires in COVID-19. Study-level background: The United States, Italy and Spain were the sources of the acute and convalescent COVID-19 samples.

This clone was detected a few times. Profiling relied on immunoSEQ multiplex PCR, and the TCRdb table lists in-frame clones only, not all of them. This sample yields a few hundred thousand clones, of which roughly 87% are seen a single time; approximately 0.7% belongs to the top ten. Germline CDR1 reads LGHDT; CDR2 reads YNNKEL (reference sequence). The CDR3 has 14 amino acids. V was pared by 5 bases and J by 5 bases, with 15 bases between. V gene TRBV3-1 (or the pseudogene TRBV3-2) combines with J gene TRBJ1-2, with D uncertain. The receptor's source is a human donor in a cohort sampled during active COVID-19. Input material: peripheral blood. CDR3 DNA: TGTGCCAGCAGCAAAGTCGGGAGGGATTATGGCTACACCTTC. It codes for CASSKVGRDYGYTF.